The clone carrying this T cell receptor (beta chain) came up a few times. Its antigen is undetermined. These data are taken from a study of early T cells in non-severe SARS-CoV-2 infection. Across the whole study: Whole-blood bulk RNA, unsorted, was sequenced, and chains were unpaired.

Individual cDNA molecules carried attached unique molecular identifiers. In TCRdb, the 5' RACE reads were re-called with MiXCR into one record per CDR3 protein. The sample consists of approximately 35,000 distinct CDR3 sequences, under 6% of them appearing once. V was trimmed by 1 base and J by 7 bases, leaving 11 bases between them. Germline CDR1 reads SGHAT; CDR2 reads FQNNGV. This CDR3 has 15 residues. Study-wide results and caveats: Sequences matched to VDJdb favored anti-spike CD8 responses, while private and CD4 specificities were missed.

V gene TRBV11-2 combines with J gene TRBJ1-6, with D tentatively TRBD1 (6 bases). The sequenced sample was whole blood. The sequence was collected from an adult who was a healthcare worker with PCR-confirmed SARS-CoV-2 infection or an uninfected control (not recorded which). Here the CDR3 reads CASSLGGRVNSPLHF. The CDR3 DNA follows: TGTGCCAGCAGCTTAGGGGGGCGGGTAAATTCACCCCTCCACTTT.